This T cell receptor (beta chain) stems from a study of blood T cell repertoires in COVID-19. Study summary: COVID-19 samples, acute and convalescent, were from the United States, Italy and Spain. From T cells, B-cell-depleted T cells, or PBMCs came the material, which was cDNA or gDNA.

This clone was picked up a small number of times. A read error may produce the germline difference seen at one junction end. Seattle patients were enrolled while actively infected and followed longitudinally. Original data processing: Amplification of reference gene primers provided the estimated nucleated cell counts. Repertoires were generated with immunoSEQ multiplex PCR, while TCRdb's copy carries only in-frame clones and drops some. V, J and clone size are those of that table, while D and trimming were read from the DNA. The data hold over 200,000 clones, with roughly nine tenths observed a single time. Input material: peripheral blood. The TCR sequence derives from a man aged 55-75 years with COVID-19, enrolled during active disease.

Here the CDR3 DNA reads TGTGCCAGCAGTCTTAGCCCTACCAGGGAGGCAAACTTC. It yields the protein CASSLSPTREANF. The chain uses TRBV12-3 or TRBV12-4 and TRBJ2-7; possibly TRBD2 for D (6 bases). The CDR3 sequence is 13 residues long.